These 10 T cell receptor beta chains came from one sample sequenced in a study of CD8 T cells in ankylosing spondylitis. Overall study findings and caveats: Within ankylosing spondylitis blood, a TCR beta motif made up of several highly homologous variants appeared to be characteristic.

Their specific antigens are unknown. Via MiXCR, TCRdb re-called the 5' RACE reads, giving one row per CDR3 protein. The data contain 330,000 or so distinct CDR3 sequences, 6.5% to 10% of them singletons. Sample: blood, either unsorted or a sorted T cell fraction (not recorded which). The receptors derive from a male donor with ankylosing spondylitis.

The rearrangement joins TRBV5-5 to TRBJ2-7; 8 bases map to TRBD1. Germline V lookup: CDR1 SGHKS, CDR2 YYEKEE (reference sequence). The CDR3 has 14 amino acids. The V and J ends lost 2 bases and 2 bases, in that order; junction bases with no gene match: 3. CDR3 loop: CASSLEDRAYEQYF. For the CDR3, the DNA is TGTGCCAGCAGCTTAGAGGACAGGGCCTACGAGCAGTACTTC.

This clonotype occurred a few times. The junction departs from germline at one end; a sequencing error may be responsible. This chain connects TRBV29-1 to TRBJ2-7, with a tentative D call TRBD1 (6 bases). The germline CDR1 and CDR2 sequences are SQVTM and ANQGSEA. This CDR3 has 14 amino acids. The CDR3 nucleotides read TGCAGCGTCGAAGGTGGGCAGGGGATCTACGAGCAGTACTTC. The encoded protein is CSVEGGQGIYEQYF.

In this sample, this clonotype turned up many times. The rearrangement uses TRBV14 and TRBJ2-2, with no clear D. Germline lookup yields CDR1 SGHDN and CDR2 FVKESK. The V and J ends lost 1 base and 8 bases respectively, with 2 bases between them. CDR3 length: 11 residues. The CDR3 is CASSQAGELFF. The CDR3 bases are TGTGCCAGCAGCCAAGCTGGGGAGCTGTTTTTT.

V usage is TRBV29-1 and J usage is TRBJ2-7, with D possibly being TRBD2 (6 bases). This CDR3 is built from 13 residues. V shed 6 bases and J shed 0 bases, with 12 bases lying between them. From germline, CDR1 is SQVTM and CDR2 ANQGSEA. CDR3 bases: TGCAGCGTGCGGGATTCGAGCTCCTACGAGCAGTACTTC. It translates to CSVRDSSSYEQYF.

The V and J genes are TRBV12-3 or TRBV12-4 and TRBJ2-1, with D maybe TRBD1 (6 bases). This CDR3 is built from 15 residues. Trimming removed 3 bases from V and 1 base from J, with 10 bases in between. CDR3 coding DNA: TGTGCCAGCAGTTTTGGCAGGGGATCCTACAATGAGCAGTTCTTC. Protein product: CASSFGRGSYNEQFF.

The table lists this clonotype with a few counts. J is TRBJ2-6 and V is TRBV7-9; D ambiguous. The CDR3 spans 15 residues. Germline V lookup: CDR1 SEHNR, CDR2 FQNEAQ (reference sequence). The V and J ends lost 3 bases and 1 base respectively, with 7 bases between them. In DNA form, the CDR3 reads TGTGCCAGCAGCTTGATAGAATCTGGGGCCAACGTCCTGACTTTC. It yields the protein CASSLIESGANVLTF.

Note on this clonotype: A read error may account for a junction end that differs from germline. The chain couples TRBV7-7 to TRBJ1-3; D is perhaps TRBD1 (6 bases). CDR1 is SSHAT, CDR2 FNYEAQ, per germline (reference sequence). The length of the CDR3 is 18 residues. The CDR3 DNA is TGTGCTAGCAGCCCAGGCATCAGGGGAATTGGTCCTGGAAACACCATATATTTT. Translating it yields CASSPGIRGIGPGNTIYF.

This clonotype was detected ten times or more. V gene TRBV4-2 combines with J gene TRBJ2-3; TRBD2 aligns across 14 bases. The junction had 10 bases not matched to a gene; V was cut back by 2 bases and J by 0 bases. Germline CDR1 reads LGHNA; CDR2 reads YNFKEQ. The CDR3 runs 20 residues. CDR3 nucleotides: TGTGCCAGCAGCCAACATACCGGGACTAGCGGGGGAATAAGCACAGATACGCAGTATTTT. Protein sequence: CASSQHTGTSGGISTDTQYF.

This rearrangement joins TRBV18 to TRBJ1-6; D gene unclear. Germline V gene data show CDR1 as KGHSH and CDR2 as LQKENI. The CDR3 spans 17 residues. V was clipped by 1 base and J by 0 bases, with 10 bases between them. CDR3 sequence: CASSPRDSRSYNSPLHF. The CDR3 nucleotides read TGTGCCAGCTCACCACGAGACTCTCGCTCCTATAATTCACCCCTCCACTTT.

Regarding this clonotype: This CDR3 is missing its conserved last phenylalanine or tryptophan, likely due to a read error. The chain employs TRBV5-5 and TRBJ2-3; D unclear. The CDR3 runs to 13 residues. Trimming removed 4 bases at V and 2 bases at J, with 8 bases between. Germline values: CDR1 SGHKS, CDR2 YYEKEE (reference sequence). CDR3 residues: CASSTGNTDTQYL. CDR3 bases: TGTGCCAGCAGCACCGGAAACACAGATACGCAGTATCTT.